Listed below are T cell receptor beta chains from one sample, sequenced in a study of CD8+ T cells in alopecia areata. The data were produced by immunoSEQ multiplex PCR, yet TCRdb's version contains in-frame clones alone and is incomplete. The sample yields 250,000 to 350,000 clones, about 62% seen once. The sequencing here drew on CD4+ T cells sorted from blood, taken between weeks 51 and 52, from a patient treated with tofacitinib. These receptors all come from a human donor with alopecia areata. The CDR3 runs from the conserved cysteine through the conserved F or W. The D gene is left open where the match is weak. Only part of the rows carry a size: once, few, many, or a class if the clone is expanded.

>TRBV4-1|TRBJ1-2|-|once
CASSQAGGDLVGYTF
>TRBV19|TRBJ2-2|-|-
CASSGAVTGELFF
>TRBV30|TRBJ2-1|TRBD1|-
CAWRGSGTVIYNEQFF
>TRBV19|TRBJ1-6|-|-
CASSIGFGSPLHF
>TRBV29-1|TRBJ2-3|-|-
CSVEVGDTQYF
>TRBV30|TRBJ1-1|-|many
CAWSVTGSPFTEAFF
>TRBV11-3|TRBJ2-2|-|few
CASSPSPGELFF
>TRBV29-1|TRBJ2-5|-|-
CSGRRPQETQYF
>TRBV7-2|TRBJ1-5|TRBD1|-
CASSLDRGNQPQHF
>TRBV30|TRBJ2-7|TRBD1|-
CASPGPGGYEQYF
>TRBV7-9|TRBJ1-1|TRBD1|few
CASSPPGQGNTEAFF
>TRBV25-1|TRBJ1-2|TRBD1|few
CASSESEDRTHGYTF
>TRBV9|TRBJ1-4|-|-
CASSVAPYDEKLFF
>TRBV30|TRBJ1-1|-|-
CAWSPEGTAFLGAFF
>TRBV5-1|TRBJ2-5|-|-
CASSMEHDGQETQYF
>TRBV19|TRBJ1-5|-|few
CASGRNRGNQPQHF
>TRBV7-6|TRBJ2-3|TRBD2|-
CASSVTSGGAGGTDTQYF
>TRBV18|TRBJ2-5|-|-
CASSPVGVQETQYF
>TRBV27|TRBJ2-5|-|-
CASRRGWGETQYF
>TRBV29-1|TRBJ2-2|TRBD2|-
CSVGTSPTGELFF
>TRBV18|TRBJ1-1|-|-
CASSPLAGMNTEAFF
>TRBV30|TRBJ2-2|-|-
CAWSAYTTGELFF
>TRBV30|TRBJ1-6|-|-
CARGGDNSPLHF